These 3 T cell receptor beta chains were sequenced from one sample in a study of CD8 T cells in ankylosing spondylitis. MiXCR was run by TCRdb on the 5' RACE reads, yielding one entry per CDR3 protein. The sample lists about 240,000 distinct CDR3 sequences; approximately 9% were seen once. The source material was blood, either unsorted or a sorted T cell fraction (not recorded which). The source of these receptors is a male donor with ankylosing spondylitis or in good health (not recorded which).

This clonotype was detected many times. Written as DNA, the CDR3 is TGTGCCAGCAGCGCAGACAGGGGGAACTACGAGCAGTACTTC. Protein: CASSADRGNYEQYF. V is TRBV9 and J is TRBJ2-7; TRBD1 agrees at 9 bases. The CDR3 sequence is 14 residues long. The V and J ends lost 3 bases and 3 bases, in that order; junction bases with no gene match: 4. Germline V gene data show CDR1 as SGDLS and CDR2 as YYNGEE.

This clonotype was detected ten times or more. This rearrangement joins TRBV7-6 to TRBJ2-1, with TRBD2 as a possible D gene (5 bases). Trimming cost V 5 bases and J 5 bases, with 10 bases left between them. Germline lookup yields CDR1 SGHVS and CDR2 FNYEAQ. The length of the CDR3 is 13 residues. The DNA for the CDR3 is TGTGCCAGCAGCGCGACTACCCACAATGAGCAGTTCTTC. It encodes CASSATTHNEQFF.

This clonotype was seen repeatedly, ten times or more. CDR3 DNA: TGTGCCAGCAGTCCTCTAACCGGGGAGCTGTTTTTT. Protein sequence: CASSPLTGELFF. This rearrangement joins TRBV12-3 or TRBV12-4 to TRBJ2-2; D unclear. V lost 5 bases, J lost 5 bases, and 6 bases lay in between. The CDR3 has 12 amino acids.